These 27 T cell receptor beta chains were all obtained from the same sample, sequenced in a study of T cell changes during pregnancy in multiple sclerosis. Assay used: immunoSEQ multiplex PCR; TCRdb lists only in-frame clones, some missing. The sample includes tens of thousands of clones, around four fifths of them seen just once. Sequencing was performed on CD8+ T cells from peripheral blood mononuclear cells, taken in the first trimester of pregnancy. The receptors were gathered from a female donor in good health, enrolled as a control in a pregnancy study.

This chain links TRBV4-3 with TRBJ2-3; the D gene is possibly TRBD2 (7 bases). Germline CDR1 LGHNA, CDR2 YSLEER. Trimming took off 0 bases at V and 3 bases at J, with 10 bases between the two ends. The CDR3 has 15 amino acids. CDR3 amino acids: CASSQEAGATDTQYF. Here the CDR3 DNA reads TGCGCCAGCAGCCAAGAGGCGGGGGCGACAGATACGCAGTATTTT.

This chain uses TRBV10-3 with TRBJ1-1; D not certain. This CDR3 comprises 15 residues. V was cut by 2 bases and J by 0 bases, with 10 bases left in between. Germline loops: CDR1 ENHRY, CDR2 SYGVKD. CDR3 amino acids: CAISETTWMNTEAFF. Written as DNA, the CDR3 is TGTGCCATCAGTGAGACGACTTGGATGAACACTGAAGCTTTCTTT.

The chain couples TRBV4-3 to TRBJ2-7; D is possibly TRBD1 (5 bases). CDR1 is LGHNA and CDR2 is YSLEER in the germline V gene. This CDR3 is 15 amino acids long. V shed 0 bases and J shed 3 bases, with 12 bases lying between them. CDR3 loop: CASSQDSGYGYEQYF. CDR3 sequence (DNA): TGCGCCAGCAGCCAAGACTCAGGGTACGGCTACGAGCAGTACTTC.

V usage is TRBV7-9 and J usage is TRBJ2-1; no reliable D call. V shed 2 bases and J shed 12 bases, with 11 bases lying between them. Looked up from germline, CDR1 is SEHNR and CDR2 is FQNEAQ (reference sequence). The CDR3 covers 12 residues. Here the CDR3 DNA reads TGTGCCAGCAGCTTAAGTGTCGGTGGGCAGTTCTTC. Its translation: CASSLSVGGQFF.

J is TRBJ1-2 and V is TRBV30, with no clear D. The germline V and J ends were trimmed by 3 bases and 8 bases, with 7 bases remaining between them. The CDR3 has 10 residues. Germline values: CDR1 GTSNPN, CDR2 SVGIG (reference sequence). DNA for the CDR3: TGTGCCTGGAGAACATCGGGCTACACCTTC. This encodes CAWRTSGYTF.

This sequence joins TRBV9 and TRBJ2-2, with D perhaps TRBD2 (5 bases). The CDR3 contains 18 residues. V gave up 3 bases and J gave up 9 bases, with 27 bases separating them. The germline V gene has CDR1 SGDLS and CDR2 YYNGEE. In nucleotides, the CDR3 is TGTGCCAGCAGCGGGACCCTTGAGGGTAGGGCACACCACCGGGAGCTGTTTTTT. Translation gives CASSGTLEGRAHHRELFF.

In DNA form, the CDR3 reads TGTGCCAGCAGCGTCCCTTCGGGGGGAGACTCCTACAATGAGCAGTTCTTC. It encodes CASSVPSGGDSYNEQFF. V usage is TRBV9 and J usage is TRBJ2-1; 7 bases are a match to TRBD2. Per germline, CDR1 SGDLS and CDR2 YYNGEE. This CDR3 spans 17 amino acids. Losses at the gene ends were 2 bases for V and 0 bases for J; bases not matched to a gene: 8.

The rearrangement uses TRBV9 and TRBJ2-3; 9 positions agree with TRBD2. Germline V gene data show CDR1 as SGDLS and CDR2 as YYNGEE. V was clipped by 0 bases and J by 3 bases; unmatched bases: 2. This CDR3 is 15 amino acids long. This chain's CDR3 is CASSVGAGGTDTQYF. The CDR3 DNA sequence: TGTGCCAGCAGCGTAGGAGCGGGGGGAACAGATACGCAGTATTTT.

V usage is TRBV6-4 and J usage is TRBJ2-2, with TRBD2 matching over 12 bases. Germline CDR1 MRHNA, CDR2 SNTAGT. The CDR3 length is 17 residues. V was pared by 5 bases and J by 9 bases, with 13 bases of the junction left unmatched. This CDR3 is CASSYTGLAGPHRELFF. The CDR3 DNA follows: TGTGCCAGCAGTTACACGGGACTAGCGGGCCCTCACCGGGAGCTGTTTTTT.

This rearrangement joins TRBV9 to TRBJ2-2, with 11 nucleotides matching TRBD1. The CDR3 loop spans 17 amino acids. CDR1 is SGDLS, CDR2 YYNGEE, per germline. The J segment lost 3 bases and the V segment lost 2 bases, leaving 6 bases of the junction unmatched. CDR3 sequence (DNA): TGTGCCAGCAGCGTCCCCCGGGACAGGGGGGACACCGGGGAGCTGTTTTTT. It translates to CASSVPRDRGDTGELFF.

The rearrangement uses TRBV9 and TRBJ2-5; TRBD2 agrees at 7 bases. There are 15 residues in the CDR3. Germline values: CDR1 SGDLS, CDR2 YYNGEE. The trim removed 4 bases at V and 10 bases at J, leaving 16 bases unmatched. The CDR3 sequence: CASSPGRDPRGSQYF. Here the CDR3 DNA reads TGTGCCAGCAGCCCCGGACGGGACCCGCGGGGGAGCCAGTACTTC.

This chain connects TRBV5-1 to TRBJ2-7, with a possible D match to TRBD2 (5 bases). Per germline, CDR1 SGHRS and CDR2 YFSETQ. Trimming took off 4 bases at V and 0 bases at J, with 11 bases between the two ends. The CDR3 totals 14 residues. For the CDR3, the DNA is TGCGCCAGCAGCGTCCCCGGACTCTCCTACGAGCAGTACTTC. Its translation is CASSVPGLSYEQYF.

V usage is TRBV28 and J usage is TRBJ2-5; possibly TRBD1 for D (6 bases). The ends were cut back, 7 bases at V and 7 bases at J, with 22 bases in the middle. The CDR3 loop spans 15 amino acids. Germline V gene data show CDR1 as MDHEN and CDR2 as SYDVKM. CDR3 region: CASTSGGPEGGTQYF. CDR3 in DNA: TGTGCCAGCACTTCTGGTGGACCAGAAGGGGGGACCCAGTACTTC.

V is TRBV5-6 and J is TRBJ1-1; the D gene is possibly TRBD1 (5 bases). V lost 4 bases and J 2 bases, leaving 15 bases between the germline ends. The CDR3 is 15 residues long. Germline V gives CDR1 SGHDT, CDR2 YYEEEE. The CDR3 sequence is CASSPWGGINTEAFF. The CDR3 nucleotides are TGTGCCAGCAGCCCCTGGGGGGGAATCAACACTGAAGCTTTCTTT.

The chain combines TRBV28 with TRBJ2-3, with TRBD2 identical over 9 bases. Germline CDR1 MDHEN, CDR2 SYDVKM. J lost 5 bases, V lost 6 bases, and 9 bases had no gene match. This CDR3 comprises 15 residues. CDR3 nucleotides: TGTGCCAGCAGCCTAAGGGCTAGCGGGGAAGATACGCAGTATTTT. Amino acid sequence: CASSLRASGEDTQYF.

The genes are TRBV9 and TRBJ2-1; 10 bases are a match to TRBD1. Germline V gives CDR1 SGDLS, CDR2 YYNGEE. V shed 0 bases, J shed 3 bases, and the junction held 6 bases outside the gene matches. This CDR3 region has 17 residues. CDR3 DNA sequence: TGTGCCAGCAGCGTAGAAAAGGGGACAGGGGTCTACAATGAGCAGTTCTTC. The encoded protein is CASSVEKGTGVYNEQFF.

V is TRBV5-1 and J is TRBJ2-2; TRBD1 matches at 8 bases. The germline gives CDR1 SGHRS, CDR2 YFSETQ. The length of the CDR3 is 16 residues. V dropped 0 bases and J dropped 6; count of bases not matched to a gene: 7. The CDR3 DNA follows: TGCGCCAGCAGCTTGGGCAGGGGGCTCAGCGCCGGGGAGCTGTTTTTT. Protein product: CASSLGRGLSAGELFF.

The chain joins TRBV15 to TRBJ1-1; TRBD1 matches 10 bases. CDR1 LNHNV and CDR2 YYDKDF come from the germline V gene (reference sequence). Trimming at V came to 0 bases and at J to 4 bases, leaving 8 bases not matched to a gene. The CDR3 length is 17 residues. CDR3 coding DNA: TGTGCCACCAGCAGAGATACGACAGGGGGCTGGGGCACTGAAGCTTTCTTT. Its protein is CATSRDTTGGWGTEAFF.

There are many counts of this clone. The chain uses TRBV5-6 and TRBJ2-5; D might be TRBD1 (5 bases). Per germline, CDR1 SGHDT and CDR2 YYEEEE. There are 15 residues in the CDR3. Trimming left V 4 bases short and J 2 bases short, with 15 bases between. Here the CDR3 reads CASSPTLTAQETQYF. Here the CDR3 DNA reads TGTGCCAGCAGCCCTACCCTGACAGCTCAAGAGACCCAGTACTTC.

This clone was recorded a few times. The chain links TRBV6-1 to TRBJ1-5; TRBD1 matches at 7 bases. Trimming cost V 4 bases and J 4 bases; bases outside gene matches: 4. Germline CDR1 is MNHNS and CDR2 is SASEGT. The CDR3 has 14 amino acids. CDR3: CASSGGTENQPQHF. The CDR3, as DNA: TGTGCCAGCAGTGGGGGGACAGAGAATCAGCCCCAGCATTTT.

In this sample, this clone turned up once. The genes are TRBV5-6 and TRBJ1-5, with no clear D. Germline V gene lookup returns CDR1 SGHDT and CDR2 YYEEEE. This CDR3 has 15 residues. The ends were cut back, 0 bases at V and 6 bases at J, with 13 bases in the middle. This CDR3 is CASSLASISGQPQHF. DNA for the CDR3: TGTGCCAGCAGCTTGGCTTCAATCTCGGGTCAGCCCCAGCATTTT.

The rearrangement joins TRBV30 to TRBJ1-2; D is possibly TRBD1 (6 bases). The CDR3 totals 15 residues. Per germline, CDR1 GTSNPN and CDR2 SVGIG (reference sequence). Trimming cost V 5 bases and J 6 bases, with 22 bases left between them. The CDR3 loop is CAWEPVAGGVNGYTF. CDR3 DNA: TGTGCCTGGGAACCGGTCGCGGGGGGCGTTAATGGCTACACCTTC.

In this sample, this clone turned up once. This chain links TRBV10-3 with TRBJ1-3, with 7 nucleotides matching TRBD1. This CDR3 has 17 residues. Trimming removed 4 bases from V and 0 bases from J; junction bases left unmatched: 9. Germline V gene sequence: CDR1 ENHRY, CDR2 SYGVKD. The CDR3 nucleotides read TGTGCCATCAGTGTATTCGGGGGACAGAACTCTGGAAACACCATATATTTT. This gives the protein CAISVFGGQNSGNTIYF.

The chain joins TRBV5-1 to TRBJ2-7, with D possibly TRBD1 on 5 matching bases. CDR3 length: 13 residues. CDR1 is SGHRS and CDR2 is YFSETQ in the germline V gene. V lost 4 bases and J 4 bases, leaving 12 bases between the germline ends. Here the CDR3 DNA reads TGCGCCAGCAGCCAAGACAGCCTTTACGAGCAGTACTTC. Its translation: CASSQDSLYEQYF. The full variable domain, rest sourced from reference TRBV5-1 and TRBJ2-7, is KAGVTQTPRYLIKTRGQQVTLSCSPISGHRSVSWYQQTPGQGLQFLFEYFSETQRNKGNFPGRFSGRQFSNSRSEMNVSTLELGDSALYLCASSQDSLYEQYFGPGTRLTVT.

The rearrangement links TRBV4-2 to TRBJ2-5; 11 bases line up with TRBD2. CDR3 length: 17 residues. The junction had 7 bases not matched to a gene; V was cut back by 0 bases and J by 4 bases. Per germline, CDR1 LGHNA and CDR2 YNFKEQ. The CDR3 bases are TGTGCCAGCAGCCAAGATGGCGCGCTAGCGGGGGGAGAGACCCAGTACTTC. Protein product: CASSQDGALAGGETQYF.

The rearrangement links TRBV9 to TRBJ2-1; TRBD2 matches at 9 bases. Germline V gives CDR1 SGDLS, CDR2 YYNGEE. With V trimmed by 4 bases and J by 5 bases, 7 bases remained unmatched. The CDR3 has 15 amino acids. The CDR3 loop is CASSKGTSPNNEQFF. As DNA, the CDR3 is TGTGCCAGCAGCAAAGGGACTAGCCCTAACAATGAGCAGTTCTTC.

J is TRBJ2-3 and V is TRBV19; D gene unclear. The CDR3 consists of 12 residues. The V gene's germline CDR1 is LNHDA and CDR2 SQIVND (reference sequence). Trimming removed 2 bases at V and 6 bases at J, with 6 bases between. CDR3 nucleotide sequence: TGTGCCAGTAGTATACAGGCCGATACGCAGTATTTT. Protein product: CASSIQADTQYF. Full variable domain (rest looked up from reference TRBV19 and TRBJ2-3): DGGITQSPKYLFRKEGQNVTLSCEQNLNHDAMYWYRQDPGQGLRLIYYSQIVNDFQKGDIAEGYSVSREKKESFPLTVTSAQKNPTAFYLCASSIQADTQYFGPGTRLTVL.